This passage covers 13 T cell receptor beta chains from one sample sequenced in a study of immune heterogeneity within non-small cell lung tumors. With roughly 600 ng used per sample, the template was genomic DNA from bulk tumor. From each primary tumor, several far-apart biopsies were obtained during surgery. Newly diagnosed with untreated non-small cell lung cancer, the patients underwent curative surgery. With 32 V and 13 J primers, multiplex PCR amplified the TCR beta CDR3. MiXCR, run by TCRdb on the multiplex PCR reads, gives a single entry per CDR3 protein. This repertoire shows roughly 9,700 distinct CDR3 sequences, 15% to 20% found once; its top ten account for roughly 3.7%. The specimen was lung tumor tissue. All receptors derive from a man between 35 and 55 years old with non-small cell lung cancer.

This clonotype was recorded many times. This chain uses TRBV10-2 with TRBJ2-7; a weak D match, TRBD2 (6 bases). This CDR3 contains 14 residues. In germline, CDR1 is WSHSY, CDR2 SAAADI. V was shortened by 2 bases and J by 0 bases, with 8 bases between the two germline ends. CDR3 nucleotides: TGCGCCAGCAGTGAGGGCGGGACCTCCTACGAGCAGTACTTC. Its translation: CASSEGGTSYEQYF.

This chain uses TRBV6-1 with TRBJ1-1, with D unclear. The CDR3 spans 14 residues. Between the trimmed V and J ends, which lost 6 bases and 1 base, there was a span of 12 bases. CDR1 is MNHNS and CDR2 is SASEGT in the germline V gene. In DNA, the CDR3 is TGTGCCAGCAGAAAAGGTCGGGGGAACACTGAAGCTTTCTTT. Translating gives CASRKGRGNTEAFF.

The table lists this clonotype with many counts. V is TRBV7-6 and J is TRBJ1-3; D is perhaps TRBD1 (5 bases). The ends were cut back, 5 bases at V and 1 base at J, with 15 bases in the middle. Germline V gene lookup returns CDR1 SGHVS and CDR2 FNYEAQ. The CDR3 sequence is 16 residues long. As DNA, the CDR3 is TGTGCCAGCAGCGACATGGCCGGGACGTCTGGAAACACCATATATTTT. It codes for CASSDMAGTSGNTIYF.

At least ten counts were recorded for this clonotype. The J gene is TRBJ1-1, the V gene TRBV5-6, with 7 nucleotides matching TRBD1. Germline V gives CDR1 SGHDT, CDR2 YYEEEE. V gave up 1 base and J gave up 4 bases; unmatched junction bases: 4. This CDR3 spans 14 amino acids. As DNA, the CDR3 is TGTGCCAGCAGCTTGTTTACAGGGGTCACTGAAGCTTTCTTT. Protein sequence: CASSLFTGVTEAFF.

This clonotype rates as medium-sized (0.01 to 0.1%). This sequence joins TRBV12-3 or TRBV12-4 and TRBJ2-5, with 8 bases fitting TRBD1. This CDR3 comprises 13 residues. Losses at the gene ends were 5 bases for V and 4 bases for J; bases not matched to a gene: 3. The CDR3 region is CASSIRGLETQYF. The CDR3 nucleotides read TGTGCCAGCAGTATCAGGGGGCTAGAGACCCAGTACTTC.

By share, this clonotype counts as medium-sized (0.01 to 0.1%). V and J are TRBV19 and TRBJ1-6, with D unclear. V dropped 1 base and J dropped 1 base, with 5 bases sitting between them. The CDR3 contains 15 residues. The germline V gene encodes CDR1 LNHDA and CDR2 SQIVND (reference sequence). CDR3 DNA: TGTGCCAGTAGTATAGGGGGTTCCTATAATTCACCCCTCCACTTT. Translation gives CASSIGGSYNSPLHF.

About this clonotype itself: A read error may be the cause here, since a much bigger clone is one base away. This CDR3 is missing its conserved last phenylalanine or tryptophan, likely due to a read error. The chain recombines TRBV5-5 with TRBJ2-7; 7 nucleotides align to TRBD1. V trimming: 1 base; J trimming: 1 base; junction bases outside the gene matches: 2. Germline lookup yields CDR1 SGHKS and CDR2 YYEKEE (reference sequence). The CDR3 covers 14 residues. CDR3 sequence reads: CASSLWGQSYEQYL. The DNA for the CDR3 is TGTGCCAGCAGCTTGTGGGGACAGTCCTACGAGCAGTACCTC.

This clonotype was observed many times. The rearrangement joins TRBV5-1 to TRBJ2-3; either TRBD1 or TRBD2 may fit D (6 bases each). V lost 0 bases to trimming and J lost 5 bases, with 13 bases between them. Germline values: CDR1 SGHRS, CDR2 YFSETQ. The CDR3 covers 15 residues. The CDR3 coding sequence is TGCGCCAGCAGCTTGGATGGGGGGCAAGGAGATACGCAGTATTTT. Its translation is CASSLDGGQGDTQYF. The full variable domain, with the rest looked up from reference TRBV5-1 and TRBJ2-3, is KAGVTQTPRYLIKTRGQQVTLSCSPISGHRSVSWYQQTPGQGLQFLFEYFSETQRNKGNFPGRFSGRQFSNSRSEMNVSTLELGDSALYLCASSLDGGQGDTQYFGPGTRLTVL.

This clonotype was seen repeatedly, ten times or more. The chain employs TRBV7-9 and TRBJ2-7; 8 bases fit TRBD2. Germline V gene sequence: CDR1 SEHNR, CDR2 FQNEAQ (reference sequence). V lost 8 bases to trimming and J lost 2 bases; unmatched junction nucleotides: 5. CDR3 size: 13 residues. CDR3 amino acids: CASATGGAYEQYF. DNA of the CDR3: TGTGCCAGCGCCACGGGAGGGGCCTACGAGCAGTACTTC.

This clonotype came up a few times. V usage is TRBV6-2 or TRBV6-3 and J usage is TRBJ2-3; 8 bases align to TRBD1. The junction had 4 bases not matched to a gene; V was cut back by 6 bases and J by 5 bases. CDR3 size: 13 residues. Germline V gene lookup returns CDR1 MNHEY and CDR2 SVGEGT. Written as DNA, the CDR3 is TGTGCCAGCAGGGGACAGGCAAGAGATACGCAGTATTTT. This codes for CASRGQARDTQYF.

This clonotype is classed as medium-sized. The chain links TRBV18 to TRBJ2-7; no clear D gene. The CDR3 extends over 13 amino acids. Germline lookup yields CDR1 KGHSH and CDR2 LQKENI. V was trimmed by 0 bases and J by 5 bases, leaving 8 bases between them. CDR3 region: CASSPPGYDEQYF. CDR3 coding DNA: TGTGCCAGCTCACCACCAGGGTACGACGAGCAGTACTTC.

This clonotype was counted ten times or more. V and J are TRBV3-1 and TRBJ1-1, with D maybe TRBD1 (5 bases). The CDR3 loop spans 14 amino acids. Germline V gene lookup returns CDR1 LGHDT and CDR2 YNNKEL (reference sequence). The ends were cut back, 7 bases at V and 4 bases at J, with 16 bases in the middle. This CDR3 reads CASMGGGRATEAFF. As DNA, the CDR3 is TGTGCCAGCATGGGCGGGGGACGGGCCACTGAAGCTTTCTTT.

This clonotype has at least ten counts. The chain uses TRBV4-2 and TRBJ2-2; 9 nucleotides agree with TRBD2. Germline CDR1 is LGHNA and CDR2 is YNFKEQ. Trimming at V came to 1 base and at J to 6 bases, leaving 6 bases not matched to a gene. The CDR3 has 16 residues. This chain's CDR3 is CASSQVGGRESGELFF. Written as DNA, the CDR3 is TGTGCCAGCAGCCAAGTCGGCGGGAGGGAGTCCGGGGAGCTGTTTTTT.